This T cell receptor (beta chain) was identified during a study of T cell repertoires in cytomegalovirus infection (dated by TCRdb to the late 2010s). Broadly, across the study: Recently identified HLA-C-restricted CMV epitopes, whose presentation resists viral immunomodulation, were targeted by peptide stimulations together with well-studied HLA-B-restricted epitopes. Donor HLA type was relevant to the analysis, because carriage of CMV infection together with the matching HLA type was indicated by public TCR beta signatures.

From the cysteine through the phenylalanine, the CDR3 covers 15 amino acids. Only the CDR3 DNA is retained, 45 bases long and in frame from the first base. The germline V gene provides CDR1 SGHTA and CDR2 FQGNSA. V loses 3 bases of germline sequence and J loses 0 bases, and the interval between the two ends is 11 bases. Interpreted using the paper, the treatment or condition label stands for: in vitro stimulation with specific CMV peptide epitopes to enrich CMV-specific T cells. This clonotype is characterized as medium-sized (0.01 to 0.1%). Its antigen is unknown. Base qualities are not provided; no much larger clone lies one nucleotide away. Beyond this particular receptor, the publication reports: Cumulative frequency of public TCR beta family members discriminated carriers of CMV infection plus the relevant HLA type in this cohort and an independent 352-donor cohort. The ex vivo response was dominated by HLA-C-restricted CMV-specific TCR beta clonotypes, and the single most frequent clonotype in two of eight donors was supplied by these HLA-C-restricted clonotypes.

The sequencing machine was an Illumina HiSeq 1500. Using fastp at Q25 and MiXCR, TCRdb reprocessed the public reads and kept productive beta chains. Rows are unified per CDR3 protein, each entry keeping the most common DNA and genes. This sample holds fewer than 950,000 distinct CDR3 sequences; 30% to 35% were observed only once. 9.5% to 15% of the sample comes from the top ten. The sequences come from cultured CD8+ T cells from PBMCs, collected from culture after CMV antigen stimulation. The sequence derives from a human donor in good health (CMV status not recorded). Some clones in this sample may be carry-over from other donors' samples. The chain links TRBV7-2 with TRBJ2-5, with TRBD1 as a weak D call on 6 bases. The DNA reads as follows: TGTGCCAGCAGCTTTTCTGACAGGCACCAAGAGACCCAGTACTTC. The encoded protein is CASSFSDRHQETQYF.